This TCR beta chain was sequenced during a study of tissue T cells after allogeneic stem cell transplantation. Study-level points and caveats: In patients and mice, blood and spleen missed much of tissue repertoire.

The CDR3 extends over 15 amino acids. Germline V lookup: CDR1 KGHTA, CDR2 FQNQQP. Described time point: mouse harvest day 14 after allogeneic transplant. Mouse grafts combined 10^7 T-cell-depleted bone marrow cells with 10^6 splenic CD5+ T cells. Here immunoSEQ multiplex PCR was the method, and the copy in TCRdb shows in-frame clones only, minus some. Of about 6,000 clones listed, 40% to 60% are singletons. In its sample, this clone was seen a few times. Its specificity is not known. Gene names and germline match the mouse. The read halts 1 residue ahead of the CDR3 end, with the missing end drawn from the germline J gene. Other DNA sequences in the sample encode the same CDR3.

The TCR comes from a female BALB/c mouse given C57BL/6 T cells with graft-versus-host disease after an allogeneic hematopoietic cell transplant. Sequencing was performed on gut tissue. The gene calls are TRBV23 and TRBJ2-1; TRBD2, as called in the table, went unchecked against the DNA. CDR3 DNA (partial): TGCTCCAGCAGCCCCGGGACTGGGGGCTATGCTGAGCAGTTC. Its translation: CSSSPGTGGYAEQF. Given in full, the CDR3 is CSSSPGTGGYAEQFF.